These T cell receptor beta chains were read from a single sample in a study of T cell responses to AZD1222 COVID-19 vaccine. Here immunoSEQ multiplex PCR was the method, and the copy in TCRdb shows in-frame clones only, minus some. This sample has around 130,000 clones; around 87% occur once, and the top ten carry under 4%. Here the sequenced sample was peripheral blood, taken on day 0 of AZD1222 vaccination. Receptors were obtained from an adult in good health. CDR3s include the opening cysteine and the closing phenylalanine or tryptophan. The D gene is left open where the match is weak. For some rows the clone size is stated as once, few or many, or as a class when expanded; others skip it.

CDR3 protein: CASSGSSGEQYF
CDR3 DNA: TGTGCCAGCAGTGGGTCTTCCGGCGAGCAGTACTTC
V gene: TRBV2
D gene: -
clone size: -
J gene: TRBJ2-7

CDR3 protein: CASSLESGPHGYTF
CDR3 DNA: TGTGCCAGCAGCTTAGAGTCCGGGCCCCATGGCTACACCTTC
V gene: TRBV7-2
D gene: -
clone size: -
J gene: TRBJ1-2

CDR3 protein: CASSQGTGAQPQHF
CDR3 DNA: TGTGCCAGCAGCCAAGGCACAGGGGCTCAGCCCCAGCATTTT
V gene: TRBV3-1/TRBV3-2
D gene: TRBD1
clone size: once
J gene: TRBJ1-5

CDR3 protein: CASSRTSGSLNEQFF
CDR3 DNA: TGTGCCAGCAGCCGAACTAGCGGGAGTTTAAATGAGCAGTTCTTC
V gene: TRBV27
D gene: TRBD2
clone size: once
J gene: TRBJ2-1

CDR3 protein: CASSSRSGRREETQYF
CDR3 DNA: TGTGCCAGCAGTTCACGAAGCGGCCGGAGAGAAGAGACCCAGTACTTC
V gene: TRBV6-2/TRBV6-3
D gene: -
clone size: medium-sized
J gene: TRBJ2-5

CDR3 protein: CASSLSGRGNRYEQYF
CDR3 DNA: TGTGCCAGCAGCTTAAGCGGGAGGGGGAATAGGTACGAGCAGTACTTC
V gene: TRBV13
D gene: TRBD2
clone size: -
J gene: TRBJ2-7

CDR3 protein: CASSLDYNQPQHF
CDR3 DNA: TGTGCCAGCAGTTTGGACTACAATCAGCCCCAGCATTTT
V gene: TRBV12-3/TRBV12-4
D gene: -
clone size: few
J gene: TRBJ1-5

CDR3 protein: CASSKAQYF
CDR3 DNA: TGTGCCAGCAGCAAAGCCCAGTACTTC
V gene: TRBV21-1
D gene: -
clone size: -
J gene: TRBJ2-5

CDR3 protein: CASSQSREQFF
CDR3 DNA: TGTGCCAGCAGCCAATCGCGGGAGCAGTTCTTC
V gene: TRBV4-2
D gene: -
clone size: -
J gene: TRBJ2-1

CDR3 protein: CAWSATGFGEQYF
CDR3 DNA: TGTGCCTGGAGTGCTACAGGGTTCGGCGAGCAGTACTTC
V gene: TRBV30
D gene: -
clone size: -
J gene: TRBJ2-7

CDR3 protein: CASSRSHHNEQFF
CDR3 DNA: TGTGCCAGCAGTAGGAGTCACCACAATGAGCAGTTCTTC
V gene: TRBV27
D gene: -
clone size: -
J gene: TRBJ2-1

CDR3 protein: CASSDTRGTEAFF
CDR3 DNA: TGTGCCAGCAGTGATACCAGGGGCACTGAAGCTTTCTTT
V gene: TRBV2
D gene: -
clone size: -
J gene: TRBJ1-1

CDR3 protein: CASSRGTTYGYTF
CDR3 DNA: TGTGCCAGCAGTAGAGGGACAACTTATGGCTACACCTTC
V gene: TRBV7-2
D gene: -
clone size: -
J gene: TRBJ1-2

CDR3 protein: CASSLALGTTPRYYYEQYF
CDR3 DNA: TGTGCCAGCAGCTTAGCACTCGGGACTACCCCCCGCTACTACTACGAGCAGTACTTC
V gene: TRBV7-2
D gene: TRBD2
clone size: -
J gene: TRBJ2-7